This T cell receptor (beta chain) was documented in a study of T cell changes during pregnancy in multiple sclerosis. The CDR3 length is 14 residues. CDR1 is LNHDA, CDR2 SQIVND, per germline (reference sequence). Trimming took off 10 bases at V and 8 bases at J, with 23 bases between the two ends. Only in-frame clones appear in the TCRdb table, and some are missing; sequencing was by immunoSEQ multiplex PCR. The sample lists fewer than 45,000 clones; roughly nine tenths were seen once. V usage is TRBV19 and J usage is TRBJ1-2; TRBD1 is a possible D gene (5 bases). The sequenced sample was peripheral blood, obtained in the third trimester of pregnancy. The receptor was derived from a female donor in good health, enrolled as a control in a pregnancy study. CDR3 in DNA: TGTGCCACGGGTCAACGGGGGTCCGCGGGAGGCTACACCTTC. Residues: CATGQRGSAGGYTF.